Listed below are T cell receptor beta chains from one sample, sequenced in a study of blood T cell repertoires in COVID-19. Here immunoSEQ multiplex PCR was the method, and the copy in TCRdb shows in-frame clones only, minus some. The sample has 85,000 to 100,000 clones; roughly 84% are singletons. Sequencing input: peripheral blood. The receptors derive from a woman aged 60-75 years in a cohort sampled during active or convalescent COVID-19. The CDR3 runs from the conserved cysteine through the conserved F or W. D genes are given only for firm matches. Part of the rows lack a size; the others show once, few, many or a class for expanded clones.

clone_size	v_call	d_call	j_call	cdr3_nt	cdr3_aa
NA	TRBV28	TRBD2	TRBJ2-7	TGTGCCAGCAGGATACTAGCGTCCCTAGGGTCCTACGAGCAGTACTTC	CASRILASLGSYEQYF
NA	TRBV4-2	NA	TRBJ1-5	TGTGCCAGCAGCCAGGAGGACGGTCGGCCCCAGCATTTT	CASSQEDGRPQHF
NA	TRBV5-5	NA	TRBJ2-2	TGTGCCAGCAGCTTGGAAAGGGGTTCGGACGGGGAGCTGTTTTTT	CASSLERGSDGELFF
NA	TRBV3-1/TRBV3-2	NA	TRBJ2-2	TGTGCCAGCAGCCAAGGGAGGGGCGGGGAGCTGTTTTTT	CASSQGRGGELFF
NA	TRBV19	NA	TRBJ1-6	TGTGCCAGTCTGGGGCAGTATAATTCACCCCTCCACTTT	CASLGQYNSPLHF
NA	TRBV2	TRBD1	TRBJ1-1	TGTGCCAGCAGACTGACAGGGGCTGTGAACACTGAAGCTTTCTTT	CASRLTGAVNTEAFF
few	TRBV6-5	TRBD1	TRBJ1-4	TGTGCCAGCAGTTCGGGACAGGGGATTGAAAAACTGTTTTTT	CASSSGQGIEKLFF
NA	TRBV2	TRBD1	TRBJ1-2	TGTGCCAGCACGGGACAGGTCTATGGCTACACCTTC	CASTGQVYGYTF
NA	TRBV7-9	NA	TRBJ1-1	TGTGCCAGCAGCTTAGCTGGCGGCGGGGGAACTGAAGCTTTCTTT	CASSLAGGGGTEAFF
NA	TRBV15	TRBD2	TRBJ2-3	TGTGCCACCAGCAGAGAACCTCTAGGACTAGCGGGACCAAAGGATACGCAGTATTTT	CATSREPLGLAGPKDTQYF
NA	TRBV3-1/TRBV3-2	TRBD1	TRBJ2-2	TGTGCCAGCAGCCGGACAGGGGGGACCGGGGAGCTGTTTTTT	CASSRTGGTGELFF
NA	TRBV18	TRBD1	TRBJ2-1	TGTGCCAGCTCACCGAACAGGGGGGATGAGCAGTTCTTC	CASSPNRGDEQFF
once	TRBV18	NA	TRBJ1-1	TGTGCCAGCTCACCAAGTGAGACTGAAGCTTTCTTT	CASSPSETEAFF
NA	TRBV11-3	NA	TRBJ1-1	TGTGCCAGCAGCCACGGGGGGACCCGGAACACTGAAGCTTTCTTT	CASSHGGTRNTEAFF